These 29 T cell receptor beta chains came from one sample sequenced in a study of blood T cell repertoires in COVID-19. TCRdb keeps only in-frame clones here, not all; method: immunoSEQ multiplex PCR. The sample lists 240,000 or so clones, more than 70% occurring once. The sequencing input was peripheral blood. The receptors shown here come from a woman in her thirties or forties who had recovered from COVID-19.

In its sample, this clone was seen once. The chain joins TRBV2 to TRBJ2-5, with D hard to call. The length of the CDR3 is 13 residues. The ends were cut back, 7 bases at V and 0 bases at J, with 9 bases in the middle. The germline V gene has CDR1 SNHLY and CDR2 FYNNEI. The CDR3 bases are TGTGCCAGCATTGGGCAAAACCAAGAGACCCAGTACTTC. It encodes CASIGQNQETQYF. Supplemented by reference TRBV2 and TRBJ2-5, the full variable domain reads EPEVTQTPSHQVTQMGQEVILRCVPISNHLYFYWYRQILGQKVEFLVSFYNNEISEKSEIFDDQFSVERPDGSNFTLKIRSTKLEDSAMYFCASIGQNQETQYFGPGTRLLVL.

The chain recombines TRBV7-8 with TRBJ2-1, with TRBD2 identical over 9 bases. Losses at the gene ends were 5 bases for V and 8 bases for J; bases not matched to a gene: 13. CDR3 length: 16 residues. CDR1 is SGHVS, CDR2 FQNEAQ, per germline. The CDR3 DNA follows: TGTGCCAGCAGCCCCCGTGGGGTAGCGGGAGTGGATGAGCAGTTCTTC. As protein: CASSPRGVAGVDEQFF.

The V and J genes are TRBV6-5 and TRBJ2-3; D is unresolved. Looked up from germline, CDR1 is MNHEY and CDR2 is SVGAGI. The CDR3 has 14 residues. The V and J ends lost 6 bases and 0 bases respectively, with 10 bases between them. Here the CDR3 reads CASSFRESTDTQYF. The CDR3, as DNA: TGTGCCAGCAGCTTCCGAGAGAGCACAGATACGCAGTATTTT.

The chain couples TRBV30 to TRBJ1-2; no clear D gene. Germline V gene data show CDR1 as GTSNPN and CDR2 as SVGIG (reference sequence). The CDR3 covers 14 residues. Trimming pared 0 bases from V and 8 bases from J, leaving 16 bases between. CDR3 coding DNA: TGTGCCTGGAGTGTAGACTTCCGGGTGAGGGGCTACACCTTC. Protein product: CAWSVDFRVRGYTF.

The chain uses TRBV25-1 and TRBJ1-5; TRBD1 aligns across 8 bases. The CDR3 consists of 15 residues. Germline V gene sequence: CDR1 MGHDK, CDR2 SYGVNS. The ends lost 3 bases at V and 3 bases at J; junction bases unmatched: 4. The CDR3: CASSDGTGYNQPQHF. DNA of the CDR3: TGTGCCAGCAGTGACGGGACAGGCTACAATCAGCCCCAGCATTTT. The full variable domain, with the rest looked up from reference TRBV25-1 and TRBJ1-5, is EADIYQTPRYLVIGTGKKITLECSQTMGHDKMYWYQQDPGMELHLIHYSYGVNSTEKGDLSSESTVSRIRTEHFPLTLESARPSHTSQYLCASSDGTGYNQPQHFGDGTRLSIL.

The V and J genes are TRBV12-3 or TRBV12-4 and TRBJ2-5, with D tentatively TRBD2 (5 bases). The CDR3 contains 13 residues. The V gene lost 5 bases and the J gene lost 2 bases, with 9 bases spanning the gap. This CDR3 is CASSNRGQETQYF. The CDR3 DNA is TGTGCCAGCAGTAACCGGGGTCAAGAGACCCAGTACTTC.

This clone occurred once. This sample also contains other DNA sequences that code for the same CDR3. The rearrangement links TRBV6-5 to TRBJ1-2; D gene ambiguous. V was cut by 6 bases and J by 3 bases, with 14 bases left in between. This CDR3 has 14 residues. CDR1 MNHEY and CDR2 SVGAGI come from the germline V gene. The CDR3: CASSQTRGDYGYTF. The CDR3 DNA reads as TGTGCCAGCAGCCAGACCCGGGGTGACTATGGCTACACCTTC.

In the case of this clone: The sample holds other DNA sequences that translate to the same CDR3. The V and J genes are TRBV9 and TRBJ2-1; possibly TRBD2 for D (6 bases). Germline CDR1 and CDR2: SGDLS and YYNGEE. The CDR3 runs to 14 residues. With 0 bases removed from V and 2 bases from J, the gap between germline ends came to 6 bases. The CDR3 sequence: CASSVGGTYNEQFF. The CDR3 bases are TGTGCCAGCAGCGTAGGCGGGACCTACAATGAGCAGTTCTTC. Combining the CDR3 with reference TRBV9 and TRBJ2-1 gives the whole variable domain DSGVTQTPKHLITATGQRVTLRCSPRSGDLSVYWYQQSLDQGLQFLIQYYNGEERAKGNILERFSAQQFPDLHSELNLSSLELGDSALYFCASSVGGTYNEQFFGPGTRLTVL.

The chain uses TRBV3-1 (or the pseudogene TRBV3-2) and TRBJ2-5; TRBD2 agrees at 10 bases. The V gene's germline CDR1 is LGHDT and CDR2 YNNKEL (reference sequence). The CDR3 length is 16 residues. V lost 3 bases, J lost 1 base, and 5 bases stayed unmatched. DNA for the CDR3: TGTGCCAGCAGCCACCGACTAGCGGGCCTCCAAGAGACCCAGTACTTC. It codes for CASSHRLAGLQETQYF.

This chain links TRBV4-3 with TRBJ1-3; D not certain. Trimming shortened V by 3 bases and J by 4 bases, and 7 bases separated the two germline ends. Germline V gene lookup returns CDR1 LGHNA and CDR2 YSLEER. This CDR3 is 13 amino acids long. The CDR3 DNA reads TGCGCCAGCAGCCAGGGCAGGGGAAACACCATATATTTT. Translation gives CASSQGRGNTIYF.

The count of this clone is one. CDR3 DNA: TGTGCCACCAGCACCACATCCCCCCAAGAGACCCAGTACTTC. Protein: CATSTTSPQETQYF. The chain couples TRBV15 to TRBJ2-5, with no clear D. V dropped 4 bases and J dropped 1 base, with 10 bases sitting between them. The CDR3 runs to 14 residues. Germline V gene data show CDR1 as LNHNV and CDR2 as YYDKDF (reference sequence).

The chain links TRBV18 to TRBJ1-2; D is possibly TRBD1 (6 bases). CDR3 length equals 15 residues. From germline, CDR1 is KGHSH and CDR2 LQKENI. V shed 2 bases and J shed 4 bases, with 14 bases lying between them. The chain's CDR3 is CASSPGGGFVYGYTF. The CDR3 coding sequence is TGTGCCAGCTCACCAGGGGGCGGGTTCGTCTATGGCTACACCTTC.

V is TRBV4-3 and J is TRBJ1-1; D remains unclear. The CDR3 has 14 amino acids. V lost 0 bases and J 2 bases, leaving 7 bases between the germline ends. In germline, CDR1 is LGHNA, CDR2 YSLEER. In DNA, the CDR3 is TGCGCCAGCAGCCAAGAGGGCACCAACACTGAAGCTTTCTTT. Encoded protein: CASSQEGTNTEAFF.

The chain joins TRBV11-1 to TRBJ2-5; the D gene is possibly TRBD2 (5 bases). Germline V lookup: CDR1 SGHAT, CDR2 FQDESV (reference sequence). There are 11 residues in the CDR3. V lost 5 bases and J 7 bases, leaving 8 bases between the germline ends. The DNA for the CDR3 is TGTGCCAGCAGCCACGAGGGGACCCAGTACTTC. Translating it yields CASSHEGTQYF. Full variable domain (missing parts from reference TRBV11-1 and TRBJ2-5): EAEVAQSPRYKITEKSQAVAFWCDPISGHATLYWYRQILGQGPELLVQFQDESVVDDSQLPKDRFSAERLKGVDSTLKIQPAELGDSAMYLCASSHEGTQYFGPGTRLLVL.

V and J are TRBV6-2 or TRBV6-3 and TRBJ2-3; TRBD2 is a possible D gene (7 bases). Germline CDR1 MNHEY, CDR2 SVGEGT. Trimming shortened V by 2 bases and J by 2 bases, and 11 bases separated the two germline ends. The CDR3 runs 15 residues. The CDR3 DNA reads TGTGCCAGCAGTTACGTCGCGGGGGCCACAGATACGCAGTATTTT. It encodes CASSYVAGATDTQYF.

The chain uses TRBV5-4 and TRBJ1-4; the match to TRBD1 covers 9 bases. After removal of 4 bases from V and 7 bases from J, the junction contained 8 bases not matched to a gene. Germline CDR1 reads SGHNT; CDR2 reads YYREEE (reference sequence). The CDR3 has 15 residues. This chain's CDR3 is CASSPGGTGSEKLFF. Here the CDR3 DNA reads TGTGCCAGCAGCCCCGGCGGGACAGGGTCTGAAAAACTGTTTTTT.

The CDR3 region has the DNA TGTGCCAGTAGTATGTGGGGACAGGGAACCACCGGGGAGCTGTTTTTT. This translates into CASSMWGQGTTGELFF. This chain joins TRBV19 and TRBJ2-2; 9 bases fit TRBD1. The V gene end was trimmed by 3 bases and the J gene end by 4 bases; junction bases not matched to a gene: 6. This CDR3 has 16 amino acids. From germline, CDR1 is LNHDA and CDR2 SQIVND (reference sequence).

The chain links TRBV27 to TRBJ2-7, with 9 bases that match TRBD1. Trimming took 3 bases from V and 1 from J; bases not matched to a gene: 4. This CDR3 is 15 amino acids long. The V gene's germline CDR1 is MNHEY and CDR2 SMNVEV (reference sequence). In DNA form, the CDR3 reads TGTGCCAGCAGTTTTGAGGGGACAGGGTCCTACGAGCAGTACTTC. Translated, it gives CASSFEGTGSYEQYF.

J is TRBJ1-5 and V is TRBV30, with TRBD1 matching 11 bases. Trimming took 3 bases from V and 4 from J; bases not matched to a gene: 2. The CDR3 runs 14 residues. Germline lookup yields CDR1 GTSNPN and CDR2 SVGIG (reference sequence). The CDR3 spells CAWRGTGGNQPQHF. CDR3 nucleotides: TGTGCCTGGAGGGGGACAGGGGGGAATCAGCCCCAGCATTTT.

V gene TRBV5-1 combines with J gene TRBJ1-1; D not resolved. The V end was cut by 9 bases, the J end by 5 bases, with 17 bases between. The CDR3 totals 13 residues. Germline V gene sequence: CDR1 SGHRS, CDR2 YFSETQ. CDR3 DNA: TGCGCCACCAGACCTGGGCGGGATACTGAAGCTTTCTTT. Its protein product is CATRPGRDTEAFF.

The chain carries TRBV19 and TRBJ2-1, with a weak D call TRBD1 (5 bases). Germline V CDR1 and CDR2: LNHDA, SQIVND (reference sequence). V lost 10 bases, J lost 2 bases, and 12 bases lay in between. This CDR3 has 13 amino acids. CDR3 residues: CATTKGAYNEQFF. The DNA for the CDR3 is TGTGCCACAACTAAAGGGGCCTACAATGAGCAGTTCTTC. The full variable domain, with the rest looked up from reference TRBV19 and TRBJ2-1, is DGGITQSPKYLFRKEGQNVTLSCEQNLNHDAMYWYRQDPGQGLRLIYYSQIVNDFQKGDIAEGYSVSREKKESFPLTVTSAQKNPTAFYLCATTKGAYNEQFFGPGTRLTVL.

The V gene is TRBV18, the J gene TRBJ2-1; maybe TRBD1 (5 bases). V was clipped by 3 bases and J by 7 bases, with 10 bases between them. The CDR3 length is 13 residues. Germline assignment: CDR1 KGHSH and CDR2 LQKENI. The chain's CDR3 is CASSPRQQNEQFF. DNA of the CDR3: TGTGCCAGCTCACCCCGACAGCAAAATGAGCAGTTCTTC.

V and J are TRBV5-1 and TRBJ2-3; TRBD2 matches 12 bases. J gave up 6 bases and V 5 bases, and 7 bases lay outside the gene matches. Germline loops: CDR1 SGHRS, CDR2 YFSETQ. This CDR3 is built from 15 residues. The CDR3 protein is CASRISSGREDTQYF. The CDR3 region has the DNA TGCGCCAGCAGGATTTCTAGCGGGAGGGAGGATACGCAGTATTTT.

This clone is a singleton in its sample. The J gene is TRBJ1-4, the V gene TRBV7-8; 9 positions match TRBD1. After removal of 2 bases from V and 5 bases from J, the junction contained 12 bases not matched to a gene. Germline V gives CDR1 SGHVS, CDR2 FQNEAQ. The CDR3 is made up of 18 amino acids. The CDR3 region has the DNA TGTGCCAGCAGCTTACCCCGTGGGGGGACAGGGCCCAATGAAAAACTGTTTTTT. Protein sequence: CASSLPRGGTGPNEKLFF.

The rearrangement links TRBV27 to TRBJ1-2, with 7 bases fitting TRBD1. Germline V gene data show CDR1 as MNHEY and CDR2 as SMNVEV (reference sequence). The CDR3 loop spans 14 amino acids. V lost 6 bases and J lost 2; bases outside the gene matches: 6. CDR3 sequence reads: CASSPQGPNYGYTF. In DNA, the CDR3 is TGTGCCAGCAGCCCACAGGGGCCGAACTATGGCTACACCTTC.

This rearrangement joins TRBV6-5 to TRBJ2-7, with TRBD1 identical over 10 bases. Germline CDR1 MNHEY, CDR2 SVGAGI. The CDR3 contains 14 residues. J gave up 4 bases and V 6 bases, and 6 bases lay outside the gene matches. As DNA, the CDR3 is TGTGCCAGCAGAGAGACAGGGGGCCGGTACGAGCAGTACTTC. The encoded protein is CASRETGGRYEQYF.

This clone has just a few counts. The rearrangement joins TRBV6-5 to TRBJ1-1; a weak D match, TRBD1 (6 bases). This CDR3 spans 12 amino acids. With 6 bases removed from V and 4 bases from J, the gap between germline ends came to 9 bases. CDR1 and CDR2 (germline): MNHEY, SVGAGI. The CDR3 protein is CASSQQGTEAFF. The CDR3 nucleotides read TGTGCCAGCAGCCAACAGGGCACTGAAGCTTTCTTT.

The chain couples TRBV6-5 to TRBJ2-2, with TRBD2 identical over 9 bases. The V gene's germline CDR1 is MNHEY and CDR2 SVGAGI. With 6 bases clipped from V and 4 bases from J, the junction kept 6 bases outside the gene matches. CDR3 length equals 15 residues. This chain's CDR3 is CASRLAGPGTGELFF. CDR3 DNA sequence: TGTGCCAGCAGACTAGCGGGCCCGGGCACCGGGGAGCTGTTTTTT.

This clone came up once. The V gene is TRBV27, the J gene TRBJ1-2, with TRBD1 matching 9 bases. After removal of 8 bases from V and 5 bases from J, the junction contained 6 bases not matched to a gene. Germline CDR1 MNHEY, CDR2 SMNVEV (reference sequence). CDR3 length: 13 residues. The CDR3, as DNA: TGTGCCAGCCTACAGGGGGCGGAGTATGGCTACACCTTC. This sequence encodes CASLQGAEYGYTF.